This section outlines one T cell receptor (beta chain) sequence together with its context. Its antigen is not known. cDNA came from about 0.46 to 1 ug RNA primed by random hexamers. The immunoSEQ assay covered 54 Vbeta and 13 Jbeta segments for CDR3. TCRdb processed the immunoSEQ multiplex PCR reads anew with MiXCR; each CDR3 protein has one entry. The sample lists more than 70,000 distinct CDR3 sequences, about 91% occurring once. The V end was cut by 0 bases, the J end by 6 bases, with 11 bases between. There are 14 residues in the CDR3. From germline, CDR1 is KGHSH and CDR2 LQKENI. This specimen belongs to a study of CD8 T cells in Susac syndrome. High-throughput TCR beta sequencing covered peripheral CD8+ and CD4+ T cells. TEMRA cells were FACS-enriched, while CD8+ and CD4+ T cells were negatively isolated. Study-level findings and limits: Only a relatively small number of individuals were included in the TCR sequencing and HLA analysis.

The J gene is TRBJ1-2, the V gene TRBV18; possible D gene TRBD1, 5 bases. Input material: CD8+ T cells from PBMCs. This TCR derives from a human donor with multiple sclerosis. CDR3 bases: TGTGCCAGCTCACCACCGATGACAGAAGATGGCTACACCTTC. This encodes CASSPPMTEDGYTF.